The 11 T cell receptor beta chains below all came from one sample that was sequenced in a study of cytomegalovirus exposure and HLA in healthy donors. PCR amplification relied on 60 Vbeta primers (plus 13 Jbeta primers). TCRdb keeps only in-frame clones here, not all; method: immunoSEQ multiplex PCR. The sample contains roughly 200,000 clones, more than 60% of which appear only once. The material sequenced was PBMCs. These receptors were collected from a woman aged 55-75 years in good health and CMV-seropositive.

The V call is TRBV5-4, the J call TRBJ1-3, with D possibly TRBD1 on 5 matching bases. The CDR3 is made up of 15 amino acids. The V gene's germline CDR1 is SGHNT and CDR2 YYREEE (reference sequence). The V gene lost 4 bases and the J gene lost 2 bases, with 13 bases spanning the gap. CDR3 protein: CASSVQGSAGNTIYF. In nucleotides, the CDR3 is TGTGCCAGCAGCGTCCAGGGTTCAGCTGGAAACACCATATATTTT. Complete variable domain (other parts from reference TRBV5-4 and TRBJ1-3): ETGVTQSPTHLIKTRGQQVTLRCSSQSGHNTVSWYQQALGQGPQFIFQYYREEENGRGNFPPRFSGLQFPNYSSELNVNALELDDSALYLCASSVQGSAGNTIYFGEGSWLTVV.

This clone was counted a single time. J is TRBJ1-3 and V is TRBV30; D possibly corresponds to TRBD1 (5 bases). The germline CDR1 and CDR2 sequences are GTSNPN and SVGIG (reference sequence). V lost 4 bases, J lost 0 bases, and 10 bases lay in between. The CDR3 length is 14 residues. CDR3 sequence: CAWTDSYSGNTIYF. As DNA, the CDR3 is TGTGCCTGGACCGACAGCTACTCTGGAAACACCATATATTTT.

The rearrangement joins TRBV6-5 to TRBJ1-1; 8 bases line up with TRBD1. V lost 6 bases, J lost 5 bases, and 5 bases stayed unmatched. The CDR3 extends over 13 amino acids. CDR1 MNHEY and CDR2 SVGAGI come from the germline V gene. CDR3 residues: CASRGRGRTEAFF. In DNA, the CDR3 is TGTGCCAGCAGGGGCAGGGGGCGAACTGAAGCTTTCTTT.

The chain has TRBV6-1 and TRBJ1-5, with TRBD1 as a possible D gene (5 bases). V was trimmed by 0 bases and J by 6 bases, leaving 6 bases between them. The CDR3 runs to 13 residues. Per germline, CDR1 MNHNS and CDR2 SASEGT. Written as DNA, the CDR3 is TGTGCCAGCAGTGAAGCGCAGGGTCAGCCCCAGCATTTT. It is translated as CASSEAQGQPQHF.

The CDR3 spells CASSQPDWRATEAFF. The CDR3 nucleotides are TGTGCCAGCAGCCAACCAGATTGGAGGGCCACTGAAGCTTTCTTT. The V and J genes are TRBV4-2 and TRBJ1-1, with D hard to call. The CDR3 loop spans 15 amino acids. CDR1 LGHNA and CDR2 YNFKEQ come from the germline V gene. With 2 bases removed from V and 4 bases from J, the gap between germline ends came to 14 bases.

The J gene is TRBJ1-1, the V gene TRBV5-4; a possible D gene is TRBD1 (6 bases). The CDR3 consists of 12 residues. Per the germline V gene, CDR1 is SGHNT and CDR2 is YYREEE (reference sequence). The germline V and J ends were trimmed by 4 bases and 11 bases, with 15 bases remaining between them. The CDR3 loop reads CASSRDTGLAFF. DNA for the CDR3: TGTGCCAGCAGCCGAGATACAGGGTTGGCTTTCTTT.

This rearrangement joins TRBV28 to TRBJ1-5, with D perhaps matching TRBD1 (6 bases). The V end was cut by 6 bases, the J end by 5 bases, with 17 bases between. Germline-derived CDR1 and CDR2 are MDHEN and SYDVKM. The CDR3 is 15 amino acids. The CDR3 nucleotides read TGTGCCAGCAGGGGCGGGGGGGGCCGGCATCAGCCCCAGCATTTT. Translating it yields CASRGGGGRHQPQHF. The full variable domain, rest sourced from reference TRBV28 and TRBJ1-5, is DVKVTQSSRYLVKRTGEKVFLECVQDMDHENMFWYRQDPGLGLRLIYFSYDVKMKEKGDIPEGYSVSREKKERFSLILESASTNQTSMYLCASRGGGGRHQPQHFGDGTRLSIL.

The gene calls are TRBV9 and TRBJ2-3; a weak D match, TRBD2 (7 bases). Per germline, CDR1 SGDLS and CDR2 YYNGEE. The ends were cut back, 4 bases at V and 1 base at J, with 13 bases in the middle. The CDR3 runs 15 residues. As DNA, the CDR3 is TGTGCCAGCAGCAGGGGGGGGACTGGCACAGATACGCAGTATTTT. Its protein product is CASSRGGTGTDTQYF.

The gene calls are TRBV18 and TRBJ1-3, with unresolved D. From germline, CDR1 is KGHSH and CDR2 LQKENI. The length of the CDR3 is 12 residues. V was pared by 1 base and J by 8 bases, with 6 bases between. The CDR3: CASSPRGDTIYF. The CDR3 nucleotides read TGTGCCAGCTCACCACGAGGAGACACCATATATTTT.

J is TRBJ2-2 and V is TRBV4-3; TRBD2 agrees at 8 bases. V trimming: 2 bases; J trimming: 1 base; junction bases outside the gene matches: 3. Germline lookup yields CDR1 LGHNA and CDR2 YSLEER. The CDR3 covers 16 residues. CDR3 sequence reads: CASSQILAGNTGELFF. CDR3 bases: TGCGCCAGCAGCCAAATCCTAGCGGGGAACACCGGGGAGCTGTTTTTT.

This clone was detected only once. The CDR3 loop reads CASSVTAGANVLTF. CDR3 nucleotide sequence: TGTGCCAGCAGTGTTACCGCGGGGGCCAACGTCCTGACTTTC. The chain combines TRBV6-1 with TRBJ2-6, with D unresolved. Trimming took off 4 bases at V and 4 bases at J, with 8 bases between the two ends. The CDR3 spans 14 residues. Germline assignment: CDR1 MNHNS and CDR2 SASEGT.